This T cell receptor beta chain was recorded in a study of blood T cells in healthy people across ages. A sample-barcoded 5' primer and a J-beta primer mix were used in a second PCR of roughly 6 to 11 cycles. TCRdb re-derived calls from the 5' RACE reads in MiXCR, one entry per CDR3 protein. The table records roughly 1,700,000 distinct CDR3 sequences, roughly 27% of them present only once. Isolation recovered at least 7 million PBMCs from every sample. The CDR3 has 15 amino acids. Germline V lookup: CDR1 SEHNR, CDR2 FQNEAQ (reference sequence). Trimming cost V 5 bases and J 4 bases, with 17 bases left between them.

The source of this sequence is a woman aged 30 to 39 in good health. The chain employs TRBV7-9 and TRBJ1-1; D not resolved. Source material: blood. As DNA, the CDR3 is TGTGCCAGCAGCAACCTTATTCTGGGCGGCACTGAAGCTTTCTTT. Protein: CASSNLILGGTEAFF.